The T cell receptor beta chain described here comes from a study of blood T cell repertoires in COVID-19. Study-wide background: PBMCs, B-cell-depleted T cells, or T cells provided the cDNA or gDNA that made up the material.

Authors' analysis steps: Estimation of nucleated cell counts was performed using reference gene primer amplification. Assay used: immunoSEQ multiplex PCR; TCRdb lists only in-frame clones, some missing. For V, J and clone size, that table is used; D and trimming come from the DNA. The table records about 350,000 clones, around 87% of them present only once. Enrolled during active infection, Seattle patients were then followed longitudinally. The CDR3 spans 14 residues. V dropped 1 base and J dropped 13 bases, with 18 bases sitting between them. Per germline, CDR1 SGHKS and CDR2 YYEKEE (reference sequence).

The sequenced sample consisted of peripheral blood. The V call is TRBV5-5, the J call TRBJ1-5; D perhaps matches TRBD1 (5 bases). This receptor was obtained from a woman aged 45-65 years with COVID-19, enrolled during active disease. The CDR3 loop reads CASSLHLGGETQHF. The DNA of the CDR3 is TGTGCCAGCAGCTTGCATCTTGGAGGGGAAACTCAGCATTTT.